The clone carrying this TCR beta chain was seen repeatedly, ten times or more. The DNA is left out, because the CDR3 cannot be placed on it with certainty; the CDR3 is given as TCRdb lists it. Unique molecular identifiers tagged individual cDNA molecules. TCRdb re-called the 5' RACE reads through MiXCR, storing one row per CDR3 protein. This table holds about 35,000 distinct CDR3 sequences, 5.5% to 7% found once. The data stem from a study of early T cells in non-severe SARS-CoV-2 infection. Study-wide context: Sequencing targeted bulk RNA from unsorted whole blood, leaving chains unpaired.

The CDR3 contains 19 residues when both ends are counted. The sequencing input was whole blood. The sequence derives from an adult who was a healthcare worker with PCR-confirmed SARS-CoV-2 infection or an uninfected control (not recorded which). The V and J genes are TRBV7-5 and TRBJ2-4; the D call TRBD1 from the table was never checked on the DNA. TRBV7-5 is marked as a pseudogene. This chain's CDR3 is CISVPEAPGRARAKNIQYF.